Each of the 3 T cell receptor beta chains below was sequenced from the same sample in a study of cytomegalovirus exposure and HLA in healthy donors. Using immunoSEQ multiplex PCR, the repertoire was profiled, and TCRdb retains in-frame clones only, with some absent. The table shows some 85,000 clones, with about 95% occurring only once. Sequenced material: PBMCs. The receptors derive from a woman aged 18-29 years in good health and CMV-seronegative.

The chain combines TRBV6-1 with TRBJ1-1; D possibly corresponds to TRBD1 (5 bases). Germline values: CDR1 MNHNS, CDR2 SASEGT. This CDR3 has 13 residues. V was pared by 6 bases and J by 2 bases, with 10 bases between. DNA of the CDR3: TGTGCCAGCAGGGGACTGAGTAACACTGAAGCTTTCTTT. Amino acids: CASRGLSNTEAFF.

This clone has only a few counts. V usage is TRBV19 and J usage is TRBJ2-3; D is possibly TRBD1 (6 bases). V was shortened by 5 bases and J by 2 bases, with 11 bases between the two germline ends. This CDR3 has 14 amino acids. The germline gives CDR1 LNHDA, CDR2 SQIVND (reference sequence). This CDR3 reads CASSPRGFTDTQYF. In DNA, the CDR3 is TGTGCCAGTAGTCCCAGGGGCTTCACAGATACGCAGTATTTT.

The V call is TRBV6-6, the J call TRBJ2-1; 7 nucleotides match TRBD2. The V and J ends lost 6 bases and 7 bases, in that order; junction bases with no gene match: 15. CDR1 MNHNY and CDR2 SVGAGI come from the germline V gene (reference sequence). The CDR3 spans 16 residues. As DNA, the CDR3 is TGTGCCAGCAGCTCATCCCTTGCGGGAGCGGGGAATGAGCAGTTCTTC. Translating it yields CASSSSLAGAGNEQFF.